This entry lists 12 T cell receptor beta chains sequenced from one sample in a study of follicular helper T cells after annual influenza vaccination. Sample time point: 2014-2015 season, pre-vaccination. Data came from immunoSEQ multiplex PCR; TCRdb stores just in-frame clones and leaves some out. Altogether about 14,000 clones are present, around four fifths being singletons, with the ten largest covering 0.27%. The specimen comprised CXCR5- memory CD4+ T cells sorted from blood, sampled on the day of influenza vaccination. The receptors shown here come from an adult who received the influenza vaccine.

This clone was detected once. This chain links TRBV2 with TRBJ2-1; tentative D call: TRBD2 (5 bases). Germline V gene data show CDR1 as SNHLY and CDR2 as FYNNEI. This CDR3 is 14 amino acids long. Trimming removed 8 bases from V and 9 bases from J, with 20 bases in between. The CDR3 DNA reads as TGTGCCAGCGGCGGGCTAGTAGCAGGTGTTGAGCAGTTCTTC. Amino acid sequence: CASGGLVAGVEQFF.

This sequence joins TRBV15 and TRBJ2-3; 7 bases are shared with TRBD2. This CDR3 spans 15 amino acids. After removal of 4 bases from V and 4 bases from J, the junction contained 8 bases not matched to a gene. From germline, CDR1 is LNHNV and CDR2 YYDKDF (reference sequence). The CDR3 loop is CATSKSGTIPDTQYF. Written as DNA, the CDR3 is TGTGCCACCAGCAAATCCGGGACTATCCCAGATACGCAGTATTTT.

The J gene is TRBJ2-7, the V gene TRBV29-1; D is possibly TRBD1 (5 bases). This CDR3 is 13 amino acids long. Germline assignment: CDR1 SQVTM and CDR2 ANQGSEA. V was clipped by 2 bases and J by 6 bases, with 14 bases between them. The CDR3 DNA sequence: TGCAGCGTTGAATGGCAGGGCAAGGGCGAGCAGTACTTC. Its translation: CSVEWQGKGEQYF.

The J gene is TRBJ2-1, the V gene TRBV5-5, with 7 bases identical to TRBD1. V lost 4 bases to trimming and J lost 7 bases; unmatched junction nucleotides: 5. The V gene's germline CDR1 is SGHKS and CDR2 YYEKEE (reference sequence). The CDR3 is 13 amino acids. The CDR3 bases are TGTGCCAGCAGCCAGGGACAGCCGAATGAGCAGTTCTTC. Amino acids: CASSQGQPNEQFF.

The V call is TRBV28, the J call TRBJ1-5, with 9 bases matching TRBD1. The V gene's germline CDR1 is MDHEN and CDR2 SYDVKM. V was clipped by 3 bases and J by 7 bases; unmatched bases: 7. This CDR3 has 15 residues. CDR3 in amino acids: CASSFYDRGGQPQHF. The CDR3 DNA follows: TGTGCCAGCAGTTTCTATGACAGGGGGGGGCAGCCCCAGCATTTT.

The chain uses TRBV15 and TRBJ2-1; a weak D match, TRBD2 (5 bases). V shed 0 bases and J shed 7 bases, with 16 bases lying between them. Germline V gene lookup returns CDR1 LNHNV and CDR2 YYDKDF (reference sequence). The CDR3 is 16 residues long. CDR3 sequence: CATSRDWRGGPNEQFF. In DNA form, the CDR3 reads TGTGCCACCAGCAGAGATTGGAGAGGCGGGCCGAATGAGCAGTTCTTC.

The chain couples TRBV20-1 to TRBJ1-1; D gene ambiguous. Germline lookup yields CDR1 DFQATT and CDR2 SNEGSKA (reference sequence). The CDR3 sequence is 10 residues long. Trimming stripped 5 bases from V and 5 bases from J, with 6 bases between. CDR3: CSAQKTEAFF. The CDR3 DNA reads as TGCAGTGCTCAGAAGACTGAAGCTTTCTTT.

This sequence joins TRBV6-1 and TRBJ2-5; 11 bases are shared with TRBD2. V lost 4 bases and J lost 2; bases outside the gene matches: 3. Germline lookup yields CDR1 MNHNS and CDR2 SASEGT. The CDR3 totals 15 residues. This CDR3 is CASSALAGVQETQYF. The CDR3 region has the DNA TGTGCCAGCAGTGCACTAGCGGGGGTACAAGAGACCCAGTACTTC.

This chain connects TRBV28 to TRBJ1-5; no clear D. This CDR3 region has 14 residues. V shed 2 bases and J shed 9 bases, with 14 bases lying between them. Germline V lookup: CDR1 MDHEN, CDR2 SYDVKM. The CDR3 DNA reads TGTGCCAGCAGTTTAATCGGGAAATCTGCGCCCCAGCATTTT. It is translated as CASSLIGKSAPQHF.

The J gene is TRBJ1-6, the V gene TRBV10-3, with 7 nucleotides matching TRBD1. Losses at the gene ends were 3 bases for V and 14 bases for J; bases not matched to a gene: 22. The V gene's germline CDR1 is ENHRY and CDR2 SYGVKD. The CDR3 sequence is 18 residues long. The CDR3 DNA is TGTGCCATCAGTGATTTATTGGCGGAGGGGGCCCGCAATTGTTCCCTCCACTTT. It codes for CAISDLLAEGARNCSLHF.

The chain couples TRBV28 to TRBJ1-5, with unresolved D. The CDR3 spans 16 residues. Between the trimmed V and J ends, which lost 6 bases and 6 bases, there was a span of 21 bases. Germline-derived CDR1 and CDR2 are MDHEN and SYDVKM. CDR3 DNA: TGTGCCAGCAGCCGCCGGGCCCTAAAAGATCGTCAGCCCCAGCATTTT. This encodes CASSRRALKDRQPQHF.

This chain links TRBV6-6 with TRBJ2-3; 7 bases fit TRBD1. Germline trimming cut 6 bases from V and 2 bases from J; bases unmatched to any gene: 5. Germline lookup yields CDR1 MNHNY and CDR2 SVGAGI (reference sequence). This CDR3 has 14 residues. The CDR3 DNA is TGTGCCAGCAGGGGACAGACACCCACAGATACGCAGTATTTT. Its translation is CASRGQTPTDTQYF.